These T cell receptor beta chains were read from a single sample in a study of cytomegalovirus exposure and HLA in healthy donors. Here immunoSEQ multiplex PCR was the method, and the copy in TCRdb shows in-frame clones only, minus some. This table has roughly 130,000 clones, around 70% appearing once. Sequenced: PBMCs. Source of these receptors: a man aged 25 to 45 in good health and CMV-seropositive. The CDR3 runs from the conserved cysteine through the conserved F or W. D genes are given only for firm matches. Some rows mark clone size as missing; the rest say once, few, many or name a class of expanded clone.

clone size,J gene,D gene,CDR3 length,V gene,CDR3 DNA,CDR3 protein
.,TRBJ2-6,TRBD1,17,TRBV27,TGTGCCAGCAGTCCCTGGGACAGCAACTCTGGGGCCAACGTCCTGACTTTC,CASSPWDSNSGANVLTF
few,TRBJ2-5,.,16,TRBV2,TGTGCCAGCAGGGGGAACCAGGGAGGACGTTACGAGACCCAGTACTTC,CASRGNQGGRYETQYF
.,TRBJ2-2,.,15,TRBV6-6,TGTGCCAGCAGTGGTCGGGGGATGAACACCGGGGAGCTGTTTTTT,CASSGRGMNTGELFF
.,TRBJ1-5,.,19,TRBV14,TGTGCCAGCAGCCAAGAGGAGGGGATGAGGGGAGAGGGCAATCAGCCCCAGCATTTT,CASSQEEGMRGEGNQPQHF
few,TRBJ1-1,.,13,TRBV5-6,TGTGCCAGCAGCTTGGGGTCAGACGGGGAAGCTTTCTTT,CASSLGSDGEAFF
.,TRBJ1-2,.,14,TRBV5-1,TGCGCCAGCAGCTTGGGCGGAGGCCCTCCGGGCTACACCTTC,CASSLGGGPPGYTF
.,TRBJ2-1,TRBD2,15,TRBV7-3,TGTGCCAGCAGATTAGCGGGGAACTCCTACAATGAGCAGTTCTTC,CASRLAGNSYNEQFF
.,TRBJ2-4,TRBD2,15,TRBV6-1,TGTGCCAGCTATAGCGGGAGTCAGTCCAAAAACATTCAGTACTTC,CASYSGSQSKNIQYF
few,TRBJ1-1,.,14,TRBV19,TGTGCCAGTAGTATAATGGCAGGCCGGGGAGAAGCTTTCTTT,CASSIMAGRGEAFF
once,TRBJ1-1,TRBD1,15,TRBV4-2,TGTGCCAGCAGCCCCGGACAGGGGAGGAACACTGAAGCTTTCTTT,CASSPGQGRNTEAFF
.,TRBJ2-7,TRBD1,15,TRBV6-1,TGTGCCAGCAGTGGAGAGGGAGGGACAGGGGACGAGCAGTACTTC,CASSGEGGTGDEQYF
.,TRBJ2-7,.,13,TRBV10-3,TGTGCCATCAGAACAGAAAGTTCCTACGAGCAGTACTTC,CAIRTESSYEQYF
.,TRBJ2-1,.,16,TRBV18,TGTGCCAGCTCACCATCTGCGGGAAGTAGGTACAATGAGCAGTTCTTC,CASSPSAGSRYNEQFF
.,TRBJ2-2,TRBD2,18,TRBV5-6,TGTGCCAGCAGCTTGAAGCGGGAGGGCCGTGTTTCGACCGGGGAGCTGTTTTTT,CASSLKREGRVSTGELFF
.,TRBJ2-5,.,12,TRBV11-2,TGTGCCAGCAGCCGGACAGATGAGACCCAGTACTTC,CASSRTDETQYF
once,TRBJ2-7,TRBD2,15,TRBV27,TGTGCCAGCAGTTTACACCTAGCGGGGGCCTACGAGCAGTACTTC,CASSLHLAGAYEQYF
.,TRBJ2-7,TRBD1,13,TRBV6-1,TGTGCCAGCAGTCAGGGGGATAACTACGAGCAGTACTTC,CASSQGDNYEQYF
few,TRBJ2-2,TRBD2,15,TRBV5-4,TGTGCCAGCAGCTTGCCCCTAGCGGACACCGGGGAGCTGTTTTTT,CASSLPLADTGELFF
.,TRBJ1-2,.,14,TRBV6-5,TGTGCCAGCAGTTACTCGGGGGGTAACTATGGCTACACCTTC,CASSYSGGNYGYTF
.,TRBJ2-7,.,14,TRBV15,TGTGCCACCAGCAGAGGTGGCGACGACTACGAGCAGTACTTC,CATSRGGDDYEQYF
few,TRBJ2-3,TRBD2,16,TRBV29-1,TGCAGCGTTTCCGGGACTAGCGGAACTAGCACAGATACGCAGTATTTT,CSVSGTSGTSTDTQYF
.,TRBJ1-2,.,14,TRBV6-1,TGTGCCAGCAGTGCTGAACAGTGGGACTATGGCTACACCTTC,CASSAEQWDYGYTF
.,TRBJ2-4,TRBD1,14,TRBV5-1,TGCGCCAGCAGCTATGACAGGGACAATAGCATTCAGTACTTC,CASSYDRDNSIQYF
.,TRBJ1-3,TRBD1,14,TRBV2,TGTGCCAGCAGGATAGGACAGGGTGGAAACACCATATATTTT,CASRIGQGGNTIYF
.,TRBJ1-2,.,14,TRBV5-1,TGCGCCAGCAGCTCGTTCGGGGAGAACTATGGCTACACCTTC,CASSSFGENYGYTF
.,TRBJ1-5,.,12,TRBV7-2,TGTGCCAGCAGCTTAGCGCACGGGACCCAGCATTTT,CASSLAHGTQHF
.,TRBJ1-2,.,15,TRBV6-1,TGTGCCAGCAGTCCACACCCCCAGGGTGACTATGGCTACACCTTC,CASSPHPQGDYGYTF
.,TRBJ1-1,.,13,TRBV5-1,TGCGCCAGTAAACGGGATTCGAACACTGAAGCTTTCTTT,CASKRDSNTEAFF
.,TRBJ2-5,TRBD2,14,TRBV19,TGTGCCAGTTCAGAGAGCGGGGGACAAGAGACCCAGTACTTC,CASSESGGQETQYF
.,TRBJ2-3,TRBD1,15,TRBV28,TGTGCCAGCAGTAGACAGGGGGCCCTCACAGATACGCAGTATTTT,CASSRQGALTDTQYF
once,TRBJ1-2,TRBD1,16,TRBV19,TGTGCCAGTAGTATTCGGGACAGGGCCCCCCACTATGGCTACACCTTC,CASSIRDRAPHYGYTF
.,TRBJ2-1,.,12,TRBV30,TGTGCCTGGAGTGTTCGGAGCAATGAGCAGTTCTTC,CAWSVRSNEQFF
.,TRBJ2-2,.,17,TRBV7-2,TGTGCCAGCAGCTTAGAGTTCGCCACCAGGGGAACCGGGGAGCTGTTTTTT,CASSLEFATRGTGELFF
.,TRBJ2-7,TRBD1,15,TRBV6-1,TGTGCCAGCAGTGATCTCGGGACAGGGGACTACGAGCAGTACTTC,CASSDLGTGDYEQYF
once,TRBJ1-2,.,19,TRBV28,TGTGCCAGCAGCTCACGGCCTACAGGGTCAGAACATTACCCTTATGGCTACACCTTC,CASSSRPTGSEHYPYGYTF
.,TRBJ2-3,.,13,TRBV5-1,TGCGCCAGCAGCCGGGAAGGCACAGATACGCAGTATTTT,CASSREGTDTQYF
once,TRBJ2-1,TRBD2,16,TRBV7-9,TGTGCCAGCAGCTTTTACCCTCGGCGGGAGCACAATGAGCAGTTCTTC,CASSFYPRREHNEQFF
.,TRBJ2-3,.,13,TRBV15,TGTGCCACCATGAAGCGCTACACAGATACGCAGTATTTT,CATMKRYTDTQYF
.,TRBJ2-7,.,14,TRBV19,TGTGCCAGTAGAAAAGCGGCTAGGAGCTACGAGCAGTACTTC,CASRKAARSYEQYF
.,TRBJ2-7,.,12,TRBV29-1,TGCAGCGTTAGCGCAAGCTCCTACGAGCAGTACTTC,CSVSASSYEQYF
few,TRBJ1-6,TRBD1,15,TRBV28,TGTGCCAGCAGCGACAGGGGGCTGTATAATTCACCCCTCCACTTT,CASSDRGLYNSPLHF
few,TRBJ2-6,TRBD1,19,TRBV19,TGTGCCAGTAGTATCCCATCCGGGACAGGGAGCTCTGGGGCCAACGTCCTGACTTTC,CASSIPSGTGSSGANVLTF
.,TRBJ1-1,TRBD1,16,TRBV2,TGTGCCAGCAGTGAAGGCAGGGCAGGGGGCAACACTGAAGCTTTCTTT,CASSEGRAGGNTEAFF
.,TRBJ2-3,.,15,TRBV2,TGTGCCAGCAGTGAACTAGCCCCTTACACAGATACGCAGTATTTT,CASSELAPYTDTQYF
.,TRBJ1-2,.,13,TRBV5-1,TGCGCCAGCAGCCCAGACAGAAACTATGGCTACACCTTC,CASSPDRNYGYTF
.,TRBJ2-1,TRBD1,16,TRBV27,TGTGCCAGCAGCCCCGTTAACAGGGGCTCCTACAATGAGCAGTTCTTC,CASSPVNRGSYNEQFF
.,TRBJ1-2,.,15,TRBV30,TGTGCCTGGAGTGTATTGCTACCTCCCCCCTATGGCTACACCTTC,CAWSVLLPPPYGYTF
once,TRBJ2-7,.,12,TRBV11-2,TGTGCCAGCAGCTTAGTTGGCTTCCCCACGTACTTC,CASSLVGFPTYF
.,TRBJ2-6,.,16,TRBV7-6,TGTGCCAGCAGCCCAGCCGGCAGGACTGGGGCCAACGTCCTGACTTTC,CASSPAGRTGANVLTF